This T cell receptor beta chain was identified during a study of blood T cells in healthy people across ages. A J-beta primer mix and a sample-barcoded 5' primer were used in a second PCR of roughly 7 to 12 cycles. MiXCR, applied by TCRdb to the 5' RACE reads, yields one record per CDR3 protein. The sample yields approximately 600,000 distinct CDR3 sequences, 58% seen once. Study-wide findings and caveats: Donors of long life had a larger count of naive CD4+ cells and greater diversity than aged donors.

Whenever a sample was processed, at least 6 million PBMCs were isolated. Between the trimmed V and J ends, which lost 3 bases and 0 bases, there was a span of 7 bases. CDR1 SGHRS and CDR2 YFSETQ come from the germline V gene. The CDR3 length is 15 residues. A word on this clonotype: The antigen is unknown.

Sample: blood. The sequence was collected from a man aged 60 to 75 in good health. The chain recombines TRBV5-1 with TRBJ2-6; D is uncertain. In nucleotides, the CDR3 is TGCGCCAGCAGCTGGAACCCCTCTGGGGCCAACGTCCTGACTTTC. As protein: CASSWNPSGANVLTF.